Shown below are 32 T cell receptor beta chains from a single sample sequenced in a study of T cells in Graves' hyperthyroidism and ophthalmopathy. Amplification yielded TCR beta CDR3 regions, with RNA transcripts as the source. The primer set for the first-round RT-PCR of the TCR CDR3 was HTBI. TCRdb reprocessed the multiplex PCR reads via MiXCR and lists one record per CDR3 protein. The data contain about 600,000 distinct CDR3 sequences, roughly 15% of them singletons. Specimen: blood. The receptors originated from a woman in her thirties or forties with Graves' ophthalmopathy.

This clonotype was seen a handful of times. The chain carries TRBV9 and TRBJ2-5; 9 bases line up with TRBD1. With V trimmed by 3 bases and J by 4 bases, 10 bases remained unmatched. Germline V gives CDR1 SGDLS, CDR2 YYNGEE. The CDR3 extends over 16 amino acids. This chain's CDR3 is CASSAGGGTGSETQYF. CDR3 DNA: TGTGCCAGCAGCGCCGGAGGGGGGACAGGGTCAGAGACCCAGTACTTC.

The sample holds many counts of this clonotype. The J gene is TRBJ1-5, the V gene TRBV18; 7 bases agree with TRBD1. Trimming took 1 base from V and 6 from J; bases not matched to a gene: 6. The CDR3 is 15 amino acids. Per the germline V gene, CDR1 is KGHSH and CDR2 is LQKENI. The CDR3 nucleotides read TGTGCCAGCTCACCACAGGGGGCCGGTAGTCAGCCCCAGCATTTT. Translated, it gives CASSPQGAGSQPQHF. Full variable domain (rest looked up from reference TRBV18 and TRBJ1-5): NAGVMQNPRHLVRRRGQEARLRCSPMKGHSHVYWYRQLPEEGLKFMVYLQKENIIDESGMPKERFSAEFPKEGPSILRIQQVVRGDSAAYFCASSPQGAGSQPQHFGDGTRLSIL.

In its sample, this clonotype was seen many times. CDR3: CASSLSYRSQETQYF. The CDR3 nucleotides read TGTGCCAGCAGTTTATCATACAGGTCCCAAGAGACCCAGTACTTC. This chain connects TRBV28 to TRBJ2-5; maybe TRBD1 (5 bases). This CDR3 spans 15 amino acids. The germline V and J ends were trimmed by 1 base and 1 base, with 10 bases remaining between them. Germline assignment: CDR1 MDHEN and CDR2 SYDVKM.

The chain links TRBV7-9 to TRBJ2-2, with D possibly matching TRBD2 (5 bases). Germline V gives CDR1 SEHNR, CDR2 FQNEAQ (reference sequence). CDR3 length: 15 amino acids. V dropped 7 bases and J dropped 4 bases, with 16 bases sitting between them. CDR3 bases: TGTGCCAGCATCAAACTCGGACTGAGCACCGGGGAGCTGTTTTTT. Translated, it gives CASIKLGLSTGELFF.

The chain recombines TRBV5-1 with TRBJ2-1; perhaps TRBD2 as D (6 bases). CDR1 and CDR2 (germline): SGHRS, YFSETQ. The CDR3 is made up of 15 amino acids. The V end lost 4 bases, the J end lost 2 bases, and 13 bases lay between the germline ends. CDR3 bases: TGCGCCAGCAGCCTTAGCGGAGTCGCCTACAATGAGCAGTTCTTC. Its translation is CASSLSGVAYNEQFF.

Note on this clonotype: No conserved phenylalanine or tryptophan is present at the end of the CDR3, so a read error is the likely explanation. CDR3 nucleotides: TGTGCCAGCAGCCCGCATGGGGGCCCAAGTTTGAACACTGAAGCTTTCCTT. This encodes CASSPHGGPSLNTEAFL. This chain uses TRBV4-1 with TRBJ1-1, with a possible D match to TRBD1 (6 bases). Germline lookup yields CDR1 MGHRA and CDR2 YSYEKL. CDR3 length: 17 residues.

With respect to this clonotype: A much larger clone sits a single nucleotide away, making a read error possible. CDR3 in amino acids: CAISSPGLSTDTQYF. The CDR3 nucleotides read TGTGCCATCAGCTCCCCGGGACTTAGCACAGATACGCAGTATTTT. The chain carries TRBV7-9 and TRBJ2-3, with D tentatively TRBD2 (6 bases). CDR1 is SEHNR, CDR2 FQNEAQ, per germline (reference sequence). This CDR3 spans 15 amino acids.

This clonotype was seen ten or more times. The rearrangement links TRBV11-3 to TRBJ2-2; possible D gene TRBD1, 6 bases. The CDR3 is 14 amino acids. Germline assignment: CDR1 SGHNT and CDR2 YENEEA. V was pared by 7 bases and J by 2 bases, with 11 bases between. CDR3 loop: CASTGQLNTGELFF. CDR3 nucleotides: TGTGCCAGCACAGGACAGCTAAACACCGGGGAGCTGTTTTTT.

At least ten counts were recorded for this clonotype. DNA of the CDR3: TGTGCCAGCACCCGACAGGGGCTTGGCTACACCTTC. Its translation: CASTRQGLGYTF. V usage is TRBV2 and J usage is TRBJ1-2; TRBD1 matches 8 bases. J was trimmed by 7 bases and V by 7 bases; bases with no gene match: 5. Per germline, CDR1 SNHLY and CDR2 FYNNEI. The CDR3 contains 12 residues. Complete variable domain (other parts from reference TRBV2 and TRBJ1-2): EPEVTQTPSHQVTQMGQEVILRCVPISNHLYFYWYRQILGQKVEFLVSFYNNEISEKSEIFDDQFSVERPDGSNFTLKIRSTKLEDSAMYFCASTRQGLGYTFGSGTRLTVV.

The chain carries TRBV5-1 and TRBJ2-5; D tentatively reads TRBD1 or TRBD2 (5 bases each). Germline lookup yields CDR1 SGHRS and CDR2 YFSETQ. Trimming took off 3 bases at V and 0 bases at J, with 15 bases between the two ends. There are 16 residues in the CDR3. The CDR3 nucleotides read TGCGCCAGCAGCTCGGGGCGAGACTCGTACCAAGAGACCCAGTACTTC. It translates to CASSSGRDSYQETQYF.

This clonotype was counted a single time. The rearrangement joins TRBV5-1 to TRBJ1-2; D perhaps matches TRBD1 (5 bases). Trimming shortened V by 4 bases and J by 8 bases, and 27 bases separated the two germline ends. The germline CDR1 and CDR2 sequences are SGHRS and YFSETQ. CDR3 size: 17 residues. The CDR3: CASSPTDGGFRVEGYTF. The CDR3 coding sequence is TGCGCCAGCAGCCCCACGGATGGGGGGTTTAGAGTAGAGGGCTACACCTTC.

There are a few counts of this clonotype. The chain combines TRBV7-9 with TRBJ2-1; TRBD1 matches 9 bases. Germline lookup yields CDR1 SEHNR and CDR2 FQNEAQ (reference sequence). The CDR3 covers 15 residues. V lost 5 bases, J lost 9 bases, and 11 bases stayed unmatched. The CDR3 DNA sequence: TGTGCCAGCAGCCTTGGACAGGGGTGGGCTGGTGAGCAGTTCTTC. Translating gives CASSLGQGWAGEQFF.

This clonotype occurred a few times. This chain uses TRBV6-1 with TRBJ1-5; D remains unclear. The CDR3 has 14 amino acids. The germline gives CDR1 MNHNS, CDR2 SASEGT. V was clipped by 6 bases and J by 7 bases, with 16 bases between them. CDR3 amino acids: CASSKVVEGQPQHF. As DNA, the CDR3 is TGTGCCAGCAGCAAAGTAGTTGAGGGACAGCCCCAGCATTTT.

This clonotype was observed a handful of times. J is TRBJ2-7 and V is TRBV27; a possible D gene is TRBD2 (6 bases). The CDR3 has 15 amino acids. Per germline, CDR1 MNHEY and CDR2 SMNVEV (reference sequence). V shed 3 bases and J shed 3 bases, with 15 bases lying between them. In nucleotides, the CDR3 is TGTGCCAGCAGTTTCCGCAGGGACTTAGGCTACGAGCAGTACTTC. Residues: CASSFRRDLGYEQYF.

The genes are TRBV12-3 or TRBV12-4 and TRBJ1-6; TRBD1 is a possible D gene (5 bases). V was pared by 5 bases and J by 10 bases, with 18 bases between. This CDR3 has 15 amino acids. The CDR3 here is CASSRRQGGGSPLHF. The CDR3 nucleotides read TGTGCCAGCAGTCGGAGGCAGGGTGGAGGGTCACCCCTCCACTTT.

This clonotype has ten or more counts. V is TRBV6-2 or TRBV6-3 and J is TRBJ2-1, with 8 positions matching TRBD1. CDR1 is MNHEY and CDR2 is SVGEGT in the germline V gene. CDR3 size: 18 residues. V trimming: 2 bases; J trimming: 2 bases; junction bases outside the gene matches: 11. CDR3 sequence: CASSYQPGTGTTYNEQFF. The DNA for the CDR3 is TGTGCCAGCAGTTACCAGCCCGGGACAGGTACCACCTACAATGAGCAGTTCTTC.

The chain carries TRBV9 and TRBJ2-1, with 7 nucleotides matching TRBD2. CDR1 is SGDLS and CDR2 is YYNGEE in the germline V gene. V dropped 0 bases and J dropped 2; count of bases not matched to a gene: 14. The CDR3 is made up of 19 amino acids. The CDR3 loop is CASSVGSGEGSLTYNEQFF. CDR3 coding DNA: TGTGCCAGCAGCGTAGGGAGCGGGGAGGGATCCCTAACCTACAATGAGCAGTTCTTC.

This clonotype was observed many times. The J gene is TRBJ1-1, the V gene TRBV5-6, with a tentative D call TRBD1 (6 bases). V lost 0 bases and J 11 bases, leaving 11 bases between the germline ends. CDR1 is SGHDT, CDR2 YYEEEE, per germline. The length of the CDR3 is 12 residues. The CDR3 spells CASSLDREDAFF. The CDR3 DNA sequence: TGTGCCAGCAGCTTGGACAGGGAGGACGCTTTCTTT.

As for this clonotype: This sequence may be a read error, since a much larger clone differs from it by one base. This CDR3 is CVSSLMTNNQPQHF. The CDR3 bases are TGTGTCAGCAGCTTAATGACGAACAATCAGCCCCAGCATTTT. This chain links TRBV11-3 with TRBJ1-5; the D is unclear. Per the germline V gene, CDR1 is SGHNT and CDR2 is YENEEA. The CDR3 runs 14 residues. The full variable domain, in which reference TRBV11-3 and TRBJ1-5 provide the parts outside the CDR3, is EAGVVQSPRYKIIEKKQPVAFWCNPISGHNTLYWYLQNLGQGPELLIRYENEEAVDDSQLPKDRFSAERLKGVDSTLKIQPAELGDSAVYLCVSSLMTNNQPQHFGDGTRLSIL.

This clonotype was counted only a few times. The chain couples TRBV4-1 to TRBJ2-1; tentatively, D is TRBD1 or TRBD2 (5 bases each). The V end lost 0 bases, the J end lost 5 bases, and 8 bases lay between the germline ends. Germline-derived CDR1 and CDR2 are MGHRA and YSYEKL. CDR3 length: 14 amino acids. The CDR3 nucleotides are TGCGCCAGCAGCCAAGAGGGGGTCCACAATGAGCAGTTCTTC. Protein sequence: CASSQEGVHNEQFF.

Ten or more counts support this clonotype. This chain joins TRBV20-1 and TRBJ2-5, with D possibly being TRBD2 (6 bases). The CDR3 loop spans 13 amino acids. Germline V lookup: CDR1 DFQATT, CDR2 SNEGSKA (reference sequence). Trimming shortened V by 5 bases and J by 6 bases, and 16 bases separated the two germline ends. This chain's CDR3 is CSAPGLPPQTQYF. In DNA form, the CDR3 reads TGCAGTGCTCCGGGACTCCCCCCCCAGACCCAGTACTTC.

The chain combines TRBV29-1 with TRBJ2-2; 10 bases align to TRBD2. The V segment lost 7 bases and the J segment 2 bases; nucleotides outside the gene matches: 7. The CDR3 has 15 residues. Per germline, CDR1 SQVTM and CDR2 ANQGSEA. CDR3 loop: CSARTSGQNTGELFF. Here the CDR3 DNA reads TGCAGCGCCCGGACTAGCGGTCAAAACACCGGGGAGCTGTTTTTT.

The CDR3 sequence: CASSPPGEDEQFF. In DNA form, the CDR3 reads TGTGCCAGCTCACCACCGGGGGAAGATGAGCAGTTCTTC. The chain uses TRBV18 and TRBJ2-1; D tentatively fits TRBD1 or TRBD2 (5 bases each). This CDR3 comprises 13 residues. Germline V gives CDR1 KGHSH, CDR2 LQKENI. Trimming removed 0 bases at V and 8 bases at J, with 8 bases between. Using reference TRBV18 and TRBJ2-1 for the parts outside the CDR3, the full variable domain is NAGVMQNPRHLVRRRGQEARLRCSPMKGHSHVYWYRQLPEEGLKFMVYLQKENIIDESGMPKERFSAEFPKEGPSILRIQQVVRGDSAAYFCASSPPGEDEQFFGPGTRLTVL.

The V gene is TRBV5-5, the J gene TRBJ2-1, with 14 bases fitting TRBD2. From germline, CDR1 is SGHKS and CDR2 YYEKEE (reference sequence). This CDR3 comprises 17 residues. V was pared by 1 base and J by 6 bases, with 6 bases of the junction left unmatched. CDR3 nucleotides: TGTGCCAGCAGCTTGAGAGGGACTAGCGGGAGTTCCAATGAGCAGTTCTTC. It specifies CASSLRGTSGSSNEQFF.

This clonotype was counted at least ten times. V gene TRBV12-5 combines with J gene TRBJ2-1; 10 bases are a match to TRBD2. CDR3 length: 15 amino acids. Trimming removed 0 bases from V and 5 bases from J; junction bases left unmatched: 1. Germline-derived CDR1 and CDR2 are LGHNT and FRNRAP. The CDR3 region has the DNA TGTGCTAGTGGTTTGGTACTAGCGGGAAACAATGAGCAGTTCTTC. Residues: CASGLVLAGNNEQFF.

This clonotype was observed a handful of times. CDR3 sequence: CASSLSGAIIRVTDTQYF. The CDR3 coding sequence is TGTGCCAGCAGTTTAAGCGGGGCGATTATCAGGGTCACAGATACGCAGTATTTT. The rearrangement uses TRBV28 and TRBJ2-3, with 7 bases that match TRBD2. Germline V gives CDR1 MDHEN, CDR2 SYDVKM. This CDR3 contains 18 residues. With 2 bases clipped from V and 2 bases from J, the junction kept 13 bases outside the gene matches.

The gene calls are TRBV29-1 and TRBJ2-5; D might be TRBD1 (5 bases). The V gene lost 4 bases and the J gene lost 0 bases, with 9 bases spanning the gap. This CDR3 comprises 13 residues. CDR1 and CDR2 (germline): SQVTM, ANQGSEA. CDR3 amino acids: CSVGTTYQETQYF. For the CDR3, the DNA is TGCAGCGTTGGGACAACCTACCAAGAGACCCAGTACTTC.

The chain uses TRBV5-4 and TRBJ1-5; TRBD1 is a possible D gene (5 bases). Germline-derived CDR1 and CDR2 are SGHNT and YYREEE (reference sequence). The ends were cut back, 7 bases at V and 1 base at J, with 18 bases in the middle. This CDR3 has 16 residues. This chain's CDR3 is CASSGTKSRSNQPQHF. In DNA, the CDR3 is TGTGCCAGCTCTGGGACGAAAAGTAGGAGCAATCAGCCCCAGCATTTT.

This clonotype was detected a few times. This chain links TRBV25-1 with TRBJ1-6; D unresolved. CDR1 and CDR2 from the germline V gene are MGHDK and SYGVNS. The CDR3 totals 14 residues. With 8 bases removed from V and 5 bases from J, the gap between germline ends came to 13 bases. In DNA form, the CDR3 reads TGTGCCAGCCGAGATGGACGGGATAATTCACCCCTCCACTTT. It is translated as CASRDGRDNSPLHF.

This chain joins TRBV28 and TRBJ1-5, with TRBD1 identical over 8 bases. This CDR3 region has 14 residues. Trimming cost V 7 bases and J 7 bases; bases outside gene matches: 9. Germline CDR1 and CDR2: MDHEN and SYDVKM. The CDR3 reads CASTLPGGGQPQHF. The CDR3 region has the DNA TGTGCCAGCACCCTGCCAGGGGGCGGACAGCCCCAGCATTTT.

This clonotype was recorded many times. The chain joins TRBV27 to TRBJ2-7; 14 bases are a match to TRBD2. CDR3 length: 16 amino acids. Germline V CDR1 and CDR2: MNHEY, SMNVEV (reference sequence). Trimming removed 5 bases from V and 5 bases from J; junction bases left unmatched: 8. CDR3 nucleotides: TGTGCCAGCAGTCACCCGGGACTAGCGGGAGCCCACGAGCAGTACTTC. Translating gives CASSHPGLAGAHEQYF.

This sequence joins TRBV28 and TRBJ1-4, with 7 bases fitting TRBD1. This CDR3 has 14 amino acids. Germline CDR1 MDHEN, CDR2 SYDVKM. Trimming cost V 7 bases and J 7 bases; bases outside gene matches: 9. In DNA, the CDR3 is TGTGCCAGCACCTACAGGGGAGGGGGTGAAAAACTGTTTTTT. Protein product: CASTYRGGGEKLFF.